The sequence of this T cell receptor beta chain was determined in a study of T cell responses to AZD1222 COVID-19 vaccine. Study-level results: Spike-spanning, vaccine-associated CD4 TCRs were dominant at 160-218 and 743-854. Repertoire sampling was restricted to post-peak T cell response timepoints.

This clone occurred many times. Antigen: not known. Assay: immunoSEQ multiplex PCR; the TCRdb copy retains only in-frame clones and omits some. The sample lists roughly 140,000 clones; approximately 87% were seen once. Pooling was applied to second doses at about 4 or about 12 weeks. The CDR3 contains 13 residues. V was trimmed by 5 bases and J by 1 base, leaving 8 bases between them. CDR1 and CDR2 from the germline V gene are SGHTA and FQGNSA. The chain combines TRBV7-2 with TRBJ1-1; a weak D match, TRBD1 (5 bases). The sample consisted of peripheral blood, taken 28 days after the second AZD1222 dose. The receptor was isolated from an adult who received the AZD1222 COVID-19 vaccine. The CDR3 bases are TGTGCCAGCAGCCAGGGAAGGAACACTGAAGCTTTCTTT. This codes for CASSQGRNTEAFF.